The rows below give T cell receptor beta chains drawn from one sample of a study of Graves' ophthalmopathy and Graves' hyperthyroidism. TCRdb re-derived calls from the multiplex PCR reads in MiXCR, one entry per CDR3 protein. The sample holds 200,000 to 300,000 distinct CDR3 sequences; 40% to 50% are singletons and the top ten take around 47%. The sequenced material came from peripheral blood. The receptors derive from an adult man with Graves' ophthalmopathy. Both conserved end residues are part of each CDR3. A D gene is named only where the DNA matches it firmly. Clone size is given for some rows only: seen once, a few or many times, or a class if the clone is expanded.

D,length,V,J,size,CDR3,DNA
TRBD2,14,TRBV10-3,TRBJ2-5,.,CASRGLAAQETQYF,TGTGCCAGCAGGGGACTAGCGGCTCAAGAGACCCAGTACTTC
.,15,TRBV11-3,TRBJ1-1,.,CASSLEGDGVTEAFF,TGTGCCAGCAGCTTAGAGGGGGACGGTGTGACTGAAGCTTTCTTT
TRBD1,13,TRBV20-1,TRBJ1-2,few,CSATGDFDGGYTF,TGCAGCGCTACAGGGGACTTTGATGGTGGCTACACCTTC
.,16,TRBV6-6,TRBJ1-1,.,CASRTGRTGPNTEAFF,TGTGCCAGCAGAACCGGCCGGACGGGGCCCAACACTGAAGCTTTCTTT
TRBD1,16,TRBV11-2,TRBJ2-7,.,CASSFGQGTYSHEQYF,TGTGCCAGCAGCTTTGGACAGGGCACTTATTCCCACGAGCAGTACTTC
.,14,TRBV9,TRBJ2-5,.,CASSTSGSQETQYF,TGTGCCAGCAGCACATCCGGGAGCCAAGAGACCCAGTACTTC
.,14,TRBV10-2,TRBJ2-5,few,CASSDLGTWETQYF,TGCGCCAGCAGTGATTTGGGAACTTGGGAGACCCAGTACTTC
.,13,TRBV2,TRBJ2-7,.,CASSGLLAGEQYF,TGTGCCAGCAGTGGGCTACTCGCGGGCGAGCAGTACTTC
.,14,TRBV20-1,TRBJ2-7,.,CSARSDRASYEQYF,TGCAGTGCTAGATCGGACAGAGCCTCCTACGAGCAGTACTTC
.,13,TRBV20-1,TRBJ1-2,.,CSARETRENGYTF,TGCAGTGCTAGGGAGACTAGAGAGAATGGCTACACCTTC
TRBD2,15,TRBV9,TRBJ2-7,.,CASSQAAGGPYEQYF,TGTGCCAGCAGCCAAGCGGCGGGGGGCCCCTACGAGCAGTACTTC
TRBD2,16,TRBV10-3,TRBJ2-7,.,CAIRPRGLAGYYEQYF,TGTGCCATCAGACCCCGGGGGCTAGCGGGATACTACGAGCAGTACTTC
TRBD1,13,TRBV29-1,TRBJ1-2,.,CSVTTGGNYGYTF,TGCAGCGTCACCACAGGGGGGAACTATGGCTACACCTTC
TRBD2,15,TRBV25-1,TRBJ2-7,.,CASRPQSGGSYEQYF,TGTGCCAGCAGGCCCCAGTCGGGAGGCTCCTACGAGCAGTACTTC
.,14,TRBV10-2,TRBJ2-5,.,CASSSIQGQETQYF,TGTGCCAGCAGCTCCATTCAGGGGCAAGAGACCCAGTACTTC
TRBD1,15,TRBV12-3/TRBV12-4,TRBJ2-7,.,CASSFLDRGGVEQYF,TGTGCCAGCAGTTTCCTGGACAGGGGTGGTGTCGAGCAGTACTTC
.,15,TRBV5-6,TRBJ1-1,many,CASSQLGLQDTEAFF,TGTGCCAGCAGCCAGCTGGGGCTTCAGGACACTGAAGCTTTCTTT
TRBD1,17,TRBV24-1,TRBJ2-5,.,CATSDLYTGGDQETQYF,TGTGCCACCAGTGATTTATACACAGGGGGAGACCAAGAGACCCAGTACTTC
.,14,TRBV7-3,TRBJ2-7,.,CASSSRDHSYEQYF,TGTGCCAGCAGCTCCCGGGACCACTCCTACGAGCAGTACTTC
TRBD1,13,TRBV7-9,TRBJ1-5,.,CASSGGTGQPQHF,TGTGCCAGCAGCGGGGGGACAGGACAGCCCCAGCATTTT
TRBD2,16,TRBV4-1,TRBJ2-7,.,CASSPPRGGPTYEQYF,TGCGCCAGCAGCCCCCCCCGGGGGGGGCCAACCTACGAGCAGTACTTC
TRBD1,15,TRBV7-9,TRBJ2-2,.,CASSARQGYTGELFF,TGTGCCAGCAGCGCCCGACAGGGTTACACCGGGGAGCTGTTTTTT
.,13,TRBV7-6,TRBJ2-7,many,CASSQDREGEQYF,TGTGCCAGCAGCCAGGACAGGGAGGGCGAGCAGTACTTC
.,16,TRBV10-3,TRBJ2-5,few,CAISGPGGDGQETQYF,TGTGCCATCAGTGGCCCAGGGGGGGATGGGCAAGAGACCCAGTACTTC
TRBD2,15,TRBV19,TRBJ2-7,few,CASSKEAGVSYEQYF,TGTGCCAGTAGTAAGGAGGCGGGGGTCTCCTACGAGCAGTACTTC
.,14,TRBV7-9,TRBJ2-7,.,CASSLGTISYEQYF,TGTGCCAGCAGCTTGGGGACCATCTCCTACGAGCAGTACTTC
.,15,TRBV29-1,TRBJ2-7,few,CSVKDSLINSYEQYF,TGCAGCGTTAAGGACAGCCTAATCAACTCCTACGAGCAGTACTTC
.,14,TRBV20-1,TRBJ1-2,many,CSAGTEEAAYGYTF,TGCAGTGCTGGCACGGAGGAAGCAGCTTATGGCTACACCTTC
.,14,TRBV5-5,TRBJ1-1,few,CASSFGTPNTEAFF,TGTGCCAGCAGCTTCGGGACTCCGAACACTGAAGCTTTCTTT
.,13,TRBV27,TRBJ1-2,.,CASSWDGAHGYTF,TGTGCCAGCAGTTGGGACGGGGCCCATGGCTACACCTTC
TRBD2,18,TRBV13,TRBJ2-7,.,CASSERLAGGPLVGEQYF,TGTGCCAGCAGCGAACGACTAGCGGGAGGGCCCCTAGTCGGCGAGCAGTACTTC
.,13,TRBV12-3/TRBV12-4,TRBJ1-2,.,CASSLDRVYGYTF,TGTGCCAGCAGTTTAGACAGGGTGTATGGCTACACCTTC
.,15,TRBV10-3,TRBJ1-1,.,CASSYGLALNTEAFF,TGTGCCAGCAGTTATGGATTGGCGCTGAACACTGAAGCTTTCTTT
TRBD2,16,TRBV7-9,TRBJ2-5,.,CASGQESSGGPETQYF,TGTGCCAGCGGCCAAGAAAGTTCGGGAGGACCGGAGACCCAGTACTTC
TRBD2,14,TRBV12-3/TRBV12-4,TRBJ2-7,.,CASRSSGSAYEQYF,TGTGCCAGCAGATCTAGCGGTAGTGCCTACGAGCAGTACTTC
TRBD1,13,TRBV29-1,TRBJ2-7,few,CSVAPGQIYEQYF,TGCAGCGTGGCCCCGGGACAGATTTACGAGCAGTACTTC
.,13,TRBV7-9,TRBJ2-7,.,CASSLGRFNEQYF,TGTGCCAGCAGCTTAGGAAGGTTTAACGAGCAGTACTTC
.,16,TRBV5-1,TRBJ2-5,few,CASSLASRATGETQYF,TGCGCCAGCAGCTTGGCAAGCCGCGCCACCGGGGAGACCCAGTACTTC
TRBD1,15,TRBV29-1,TRBJ2-7,.,CSVDETGDRPYEQYF,TGCAGCGTTGACGAGACAGGGGACAGGCCTTACGAGCAGTACTTC
.,14,TRBV7-9,TRBJ2-2,.,CASRKDSNTGELFF,TGTGCCAGCAGGAAGGACTCCAACACCGGGGAGCTGTTTTTT
.,15,TRBV7-2,TRBJ1-1,.,CASSLDDPLNTEVFF,TGTGCCAGCAGCTTAGATGATCCCCTGAACACTGAAGTTTTCTTT
.,13,TRBV18,TRBJ2-5,.,CASSSGREETQYF,TGTGCCAGCTCGTCAGGCAGGGAAGAGACCCAGTACTTC
.,13,TRBV10-3,TRBJ2-5,once,CASSVPYQETQYF,TGTGCCAGCAGTGTCCCGTACCAAGAGACCCAGTACTTC
TRBD1,15,TRBV20-1,TRBJ2-5,.,CSATYRDRGQETQYF,TGCAGTGCTACTTACCGGGACAGGGGACAAGAGACCCAGTACTTC
TRBD1,16,TRBV16,TRBJ1-1,many,CASRHRQGARGTEAFF,TGTGCCAGCAGACACAGACAGGGGGCGAGGGGGACTGAAGCTTTCTTT
TRBD1,15,TRBV9,TRBJ1-6,.,CASSYPGQENSPLHF,TGTGCCAGCAGCTATCCGGGACAGGAAAATTCACCCCTCCACTTT
.,12,TRBV3-1,TRBJ2-7,.,CASTLSGNEQYF,TGTGCCAGCACCCTCTCGGGGAACGAGCAGTACTTC
TRBD1,12,TRBV29-1,TRBJ1-2,many,CSAADRGDGYTF,TGCAGCGCCGCTGACAGGGGCGATGGCTACACCTTC
TRBD1,18,TRBV15,TRBJ2-6,few,CATSRGKDRVPGANVLTF,TGTGCCACCAGCAGAGGGAAGGACAGGGTACCTGGGGCCAACGTCCTGACTTTC
.,15,TRBV19,TRBJ1-3,.,CASSIIGGSGNTIYF,TGTGCCAGTAGTATAATCGGGGGCTCTGGAAACACCATATATTTT
.,15,TRBV7-9,TRBJ1-1,few,CASSLATGPRTEAFF,TGTGCCAGCAGCTTAGCAACGGGGCCTCGCACTGAAGCTTTCTTT
.,16,TRBV5-1,TRBJ2-2,few,CASSLTGIQWTGELFF,TGCGCCAGCAGCTTGACGGGTATTCAATGGACCGGGGAGCTGTTTTTT
.,17,TRBV7-4,TRBJ1-5,few,CASSFPRQAVSNQPQHF,TGTGCCAGCAGCTTCCCTAGACAGGCCGTTAGCAATCAGCCCCAGCATTTT
.,15,TRBV2,TRBJ2-2,many,CASNRQQGNTGELFF,TGTGCCAGCAATCGTCAACAGGGAAACACCGGGGAGCTGTTTTTT
.,13,TRBV7-6,TRBJ1-1,.,CASSSNEGTEAFF,TGTGCCAGCAGCAGCAATGAGGGCACTGAAGCTTTCTTT
.,13,TRBV7-2,TRBJ1-6,.,CASRQSDNSPLHF,TGTGCCAGCCGACAGTCGGATAATTCACCCCTCCACTTT
TRBD1,14,TRBV20-1,TRBJ1-1,.,CSAGGQGRSTEAFF,TGCAGTGCTGGAGGACAGGGGAGGAGCACTGAAGCTTTCTTT
TRBD1,14,TRBV29-1,TRBJ1-2,.,CSSDLGQGGYGYTF,TGCAGCAGTGACTTGGGACAGGGAGGCTATGGCTACACCTTC
.,13,TRBV10-2,TRBJ1-2,many,CASSEDSPYGYTF,TGCGCCAGCAGTGAGGACAGCCCCTATGGCTACACCTTC